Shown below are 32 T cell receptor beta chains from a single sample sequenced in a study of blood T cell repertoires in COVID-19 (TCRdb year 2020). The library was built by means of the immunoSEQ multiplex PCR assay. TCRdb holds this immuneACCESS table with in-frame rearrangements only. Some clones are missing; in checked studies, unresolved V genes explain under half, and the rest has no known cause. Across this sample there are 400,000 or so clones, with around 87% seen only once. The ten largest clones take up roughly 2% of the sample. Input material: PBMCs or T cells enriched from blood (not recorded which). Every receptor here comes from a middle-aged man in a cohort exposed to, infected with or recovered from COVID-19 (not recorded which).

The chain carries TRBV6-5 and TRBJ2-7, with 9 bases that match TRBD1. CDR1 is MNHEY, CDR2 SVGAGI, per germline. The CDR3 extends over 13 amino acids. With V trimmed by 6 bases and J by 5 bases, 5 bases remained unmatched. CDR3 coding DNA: TGTGCCAGCAGCAGCGGACAGGGGAACGAGCAGTACTTC. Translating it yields CASSSGQGNEQYF.

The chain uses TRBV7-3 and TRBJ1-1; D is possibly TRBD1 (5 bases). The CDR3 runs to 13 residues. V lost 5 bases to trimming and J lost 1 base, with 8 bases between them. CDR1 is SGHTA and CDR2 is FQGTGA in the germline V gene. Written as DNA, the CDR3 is TGTGCCAGCAGCATCGACAGGAACACTGAAGCTTTCTTT. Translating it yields CASSIDRNTEAFF.

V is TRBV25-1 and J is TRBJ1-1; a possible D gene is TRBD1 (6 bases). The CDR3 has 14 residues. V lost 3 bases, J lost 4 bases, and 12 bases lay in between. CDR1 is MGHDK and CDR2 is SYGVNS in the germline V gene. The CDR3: CASSDNRVGTEAFF. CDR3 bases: TGTGCCAGCAGTGACAACAGGGTTGGCACTGAAGCTTTCTTT.

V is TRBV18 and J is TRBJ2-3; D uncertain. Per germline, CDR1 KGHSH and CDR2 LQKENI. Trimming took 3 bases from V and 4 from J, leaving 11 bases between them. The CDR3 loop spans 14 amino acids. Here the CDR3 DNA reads TGTGCCAGCTCACCCGTATCGGGTGCAGATACGCAGTATTTT. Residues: CASSPVSGADTQYF.

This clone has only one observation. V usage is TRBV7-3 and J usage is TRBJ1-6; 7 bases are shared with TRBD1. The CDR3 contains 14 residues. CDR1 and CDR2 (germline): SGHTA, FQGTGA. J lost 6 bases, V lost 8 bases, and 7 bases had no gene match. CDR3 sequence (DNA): TGTGCCAGCCGTCCCGGGACAGCTAATTCACCCCTCCACTTT. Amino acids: CASRPGTANSPLHF.

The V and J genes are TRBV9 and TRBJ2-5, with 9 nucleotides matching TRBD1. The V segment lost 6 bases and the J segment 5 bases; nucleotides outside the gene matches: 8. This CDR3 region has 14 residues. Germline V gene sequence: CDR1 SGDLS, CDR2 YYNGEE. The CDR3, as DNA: TGTGCCAGCACGAAGACAGGGGGGTTGGAGACCCAGTACTTC. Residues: CASTKTGGLETQYF.

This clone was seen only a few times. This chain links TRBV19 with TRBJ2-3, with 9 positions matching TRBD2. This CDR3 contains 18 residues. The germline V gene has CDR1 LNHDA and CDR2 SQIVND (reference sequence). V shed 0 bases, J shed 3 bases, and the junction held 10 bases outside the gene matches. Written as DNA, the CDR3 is TGTGCCAGTAGTATAGAAACCCCGTCTAGCGGGAATACAGATACGCAGTATTTT. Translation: CASSIETPSSGNTDTQYF.

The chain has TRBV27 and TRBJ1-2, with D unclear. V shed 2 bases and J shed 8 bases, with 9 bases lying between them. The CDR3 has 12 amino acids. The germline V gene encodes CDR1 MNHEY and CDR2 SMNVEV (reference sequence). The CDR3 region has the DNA TGTGCCAGCAGTTTAACGGGGATCGGCTACACCTTC. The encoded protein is CASSLTGIGYTF.

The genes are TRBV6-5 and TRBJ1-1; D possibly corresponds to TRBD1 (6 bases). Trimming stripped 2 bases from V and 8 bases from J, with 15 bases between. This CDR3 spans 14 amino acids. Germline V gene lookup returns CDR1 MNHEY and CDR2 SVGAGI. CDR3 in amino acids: CASSYTDTQGEAFF. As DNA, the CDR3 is TGTGCCAGCAGTTACACTGACACACAGGGAGAAGCTTTCTTT.

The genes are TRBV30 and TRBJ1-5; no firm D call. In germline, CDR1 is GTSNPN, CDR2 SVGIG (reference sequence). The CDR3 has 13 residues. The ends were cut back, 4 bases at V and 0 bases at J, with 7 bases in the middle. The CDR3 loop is CAWNYHSNQPQHF. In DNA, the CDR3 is TGTGCCTGGAACTATCATAGCAATCAGCCCCAGCATTTT.

The CDR3 here is CASSSGNNEQFF. CDR3 in DNA: TGTGCCAGCAGTTCGGGGAACAATGAGCAGTTCTTC. The chain carries TRBV6-4 and TRBJ2-1, with D perhaps matching TRBD2 (5 bases). This CDR3 has 12 residues. In germline, CDR1 is MRHNA, CDR2 SNTAGT. The V and J ends lost 5 bases and 5 bases respectively, with 7 bases between them.

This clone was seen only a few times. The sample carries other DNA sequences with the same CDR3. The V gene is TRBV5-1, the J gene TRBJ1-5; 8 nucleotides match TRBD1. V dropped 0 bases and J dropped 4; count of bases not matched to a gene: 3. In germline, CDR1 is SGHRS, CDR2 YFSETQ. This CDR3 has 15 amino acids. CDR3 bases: TGCGCCAGCAGCTTGGGGGGGACAGGTAATCAGCCCCAGCATTTT. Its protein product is CASSLGGTGNQPQHF.

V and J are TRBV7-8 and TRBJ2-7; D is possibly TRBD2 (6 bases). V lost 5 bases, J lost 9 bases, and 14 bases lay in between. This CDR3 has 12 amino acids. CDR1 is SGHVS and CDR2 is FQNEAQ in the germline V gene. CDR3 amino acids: CASSTPRGMQYF. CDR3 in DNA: TGTGCCAGCAGCACACCCCGCGGGATGCAGTACTTC.

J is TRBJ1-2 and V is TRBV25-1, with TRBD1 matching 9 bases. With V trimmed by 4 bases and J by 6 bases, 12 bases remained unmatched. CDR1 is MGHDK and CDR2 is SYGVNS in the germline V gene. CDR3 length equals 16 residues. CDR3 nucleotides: TGTGCCAGCAGTGCAAGACCGGGACAGGGAAGGAATGGCTACACCTTC. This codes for CASSARPGQGRNGYTF.

CDR3 DNA: TGTGCCAGCAGCCGGGACAGGGCCTCCTACGAGCAGTACTTC. It yields the protein CASSRDRASYEQYF. The chain uses TRBV5-4 and TRBJ2-7; TRBD1 matches at 9 bases. Germline trimming cut 4 bases from V and 0 bases from J; bases unmatched to any gene: 2. CDR3 size: 14 residues. Looked up from germline, CDR1 is SGHNT and CDR2 is YYREEE (reference sequence).

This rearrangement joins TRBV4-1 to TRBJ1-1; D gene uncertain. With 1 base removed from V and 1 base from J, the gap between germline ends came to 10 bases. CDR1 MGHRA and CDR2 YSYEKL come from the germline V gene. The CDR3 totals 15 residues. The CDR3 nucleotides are TGCGCCAGCAGCCAAGGTTCAGTCGAGAACACTGAAGCTTTCTTT. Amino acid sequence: CASSQGSVENTEAFF.

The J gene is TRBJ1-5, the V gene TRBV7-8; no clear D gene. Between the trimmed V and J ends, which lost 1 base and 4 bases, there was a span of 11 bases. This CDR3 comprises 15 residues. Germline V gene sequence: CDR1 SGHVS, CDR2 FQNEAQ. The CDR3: CASSLEGTGNQPQHF. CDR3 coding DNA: TGTGCCAGCAGCTTAGAAGGAACGGGGAATCAGCCCCAGCATTTT.

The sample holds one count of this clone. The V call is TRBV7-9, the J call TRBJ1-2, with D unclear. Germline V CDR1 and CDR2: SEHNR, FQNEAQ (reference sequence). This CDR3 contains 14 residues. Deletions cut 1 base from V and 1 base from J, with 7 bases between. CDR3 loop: CASSLGRLNYGYTF. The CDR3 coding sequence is TGTGCCAGCAGCTTAGGCAGGCTTAACTATGGCTACACCTTC.

The CDR3 DNA follows: TGTGCCAGCAGCTCGGGACAGAGCTCCAGGCAGCCCCAGCATTTT. Its translation is CASSSGQSSRQPQHF. The chain combines TRBV7-2 with TRBJ1-5; 7 positions agree with TRBD1. The V segment lost 4 bases and the J segment 7 bases; nucleotides outside the gene matches: 10. There are 15 residues in the CDR3. Germline assignment: CDR1 SGHTA and CDR2 FQGNSA. Full variable domain (missing parts from reference TRBV7-2 and TRBJ1-5): GAGVSQSPSNKVTEKGKDVELRCDPISGHTALYWYRQSLGQGLEFLIYFQGNSAPDKSGLPSDRFSAERTGGSVSTLTIQRTQQEDSAVYLCASSSGQSSRQPQHFGDGTRLSIL.

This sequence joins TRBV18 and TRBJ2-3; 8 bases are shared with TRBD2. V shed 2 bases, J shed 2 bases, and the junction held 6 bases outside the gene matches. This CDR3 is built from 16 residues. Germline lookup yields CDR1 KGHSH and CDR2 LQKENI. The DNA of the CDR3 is TGTGCCAGCTCACCATGGGTAGCGGGGCACACAGATACGCAGTATTTT. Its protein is CASSPWVAGHTDTQYF.

The CDR3 DNA is TGTGCCAGCAGAGTGACAGGGGAGGTCTATGGCTACACCTTC. It encodes CASRVTGEVYGYTF. The chain links TRBV2 to TRBJ1-2; 8 nucleotides agree with TRBD1. Losses at the gene ends were 6 bases for V and 4 bases for J; bases not matched to a gene: 7. The germline V gene has CDR1 SNHLY and CDR2 FYNNEI. This CDR3 comprises 14 residues. The full variable domain, completed using reference TRBV2 and TRBJ1-2, is EPEVTQTPSHQVTQMGQEVILRCVPISNHLYFYWYRQILGQKVEFLVSFYNNEISEKSEIFDDQFSVERPDGSNFTLKIRSTKLEDSAMYFCASRVTGEVYGYTFGSGTRLTVV.

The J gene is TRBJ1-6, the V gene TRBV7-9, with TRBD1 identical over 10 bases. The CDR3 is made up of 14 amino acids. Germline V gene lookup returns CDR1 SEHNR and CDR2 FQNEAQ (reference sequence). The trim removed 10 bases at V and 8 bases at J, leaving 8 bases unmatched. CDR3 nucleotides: TGTGCCATCCTCCCCGGGACAGGGGATTCACCCCTCCACTTT. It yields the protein CAILPGTGDSPLHF.

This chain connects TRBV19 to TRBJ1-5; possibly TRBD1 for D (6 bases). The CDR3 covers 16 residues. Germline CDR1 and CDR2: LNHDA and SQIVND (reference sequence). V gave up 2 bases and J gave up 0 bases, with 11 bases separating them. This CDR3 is CASSISGAGSNQPQHF. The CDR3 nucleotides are TGTGCCAGTAGTATATCAGGGGCTGGTAGCAATCAGCCCCAGCATTTT.

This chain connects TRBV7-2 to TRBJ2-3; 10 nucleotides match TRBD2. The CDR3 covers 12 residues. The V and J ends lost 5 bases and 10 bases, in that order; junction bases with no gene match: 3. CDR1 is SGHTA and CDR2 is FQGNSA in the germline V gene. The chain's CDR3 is CASSPGTSAQYF. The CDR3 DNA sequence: TGTGCCAGCAGCCCCGGGACTAGCGCGCAGTATTTT.

CDR3 protein: CASSLDNRGNQPQHF. CDR3 nucleotides: TGTGCCAGCAGCTTAGATAACAGGGGCAATCAGCCCCAGCATTTT. The gene calls are TRBV7-8 and TRBJ1-5; perhaps TRBD1 as D (6 bases). The CDR3 covers 15 residues. V was shortened by 1 base and J by 2 bases, with 9 bases between the two germline ends. The germline gives CDR1 SGHVS, CDR2 FQNEAQ.

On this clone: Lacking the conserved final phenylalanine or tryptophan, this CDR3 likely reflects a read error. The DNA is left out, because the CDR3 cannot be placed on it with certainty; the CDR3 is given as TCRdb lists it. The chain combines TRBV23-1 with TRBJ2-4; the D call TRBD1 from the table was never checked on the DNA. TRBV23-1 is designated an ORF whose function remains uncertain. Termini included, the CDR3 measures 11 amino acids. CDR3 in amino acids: CASSQFGQGLV.

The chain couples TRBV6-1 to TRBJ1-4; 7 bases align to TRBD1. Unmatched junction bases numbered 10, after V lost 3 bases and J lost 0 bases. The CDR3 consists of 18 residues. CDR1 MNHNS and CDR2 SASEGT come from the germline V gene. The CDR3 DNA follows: TGTGCCAGCAGTGAGACGACAGGGTCTTCGGCAACTAATGAAAAACTGTTTTTT. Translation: CASSETTGSSATNEKLFF.

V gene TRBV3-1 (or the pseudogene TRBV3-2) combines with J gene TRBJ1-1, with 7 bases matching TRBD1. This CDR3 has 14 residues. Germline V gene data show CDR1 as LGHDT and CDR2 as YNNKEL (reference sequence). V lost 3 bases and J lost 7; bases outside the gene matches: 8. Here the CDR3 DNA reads TGTGCCAGCAGCCATCGACAGGGAGTTGGTGAAGCTTTCTTT. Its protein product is CASSHRQGVGEAFF.

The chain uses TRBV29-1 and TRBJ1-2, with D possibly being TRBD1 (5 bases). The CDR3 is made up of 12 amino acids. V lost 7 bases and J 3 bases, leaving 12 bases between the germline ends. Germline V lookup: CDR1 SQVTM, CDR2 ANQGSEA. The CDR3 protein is CSALGGDYGYTF. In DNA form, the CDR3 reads TGCAGCGCCTTAGGAGGGGACTATGGCTACACCTTC. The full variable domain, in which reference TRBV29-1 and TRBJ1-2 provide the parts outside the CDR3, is SAVISQKPSRDICQRGTSLTIQCQVDSQVTMMFWYRQQPGQSLTLIATANQGSEATYESGFVIDKFPISRPNLTFSTLTVSNMSPEDSSIYLCSALGGDYGYTFGSGTRLTVV.

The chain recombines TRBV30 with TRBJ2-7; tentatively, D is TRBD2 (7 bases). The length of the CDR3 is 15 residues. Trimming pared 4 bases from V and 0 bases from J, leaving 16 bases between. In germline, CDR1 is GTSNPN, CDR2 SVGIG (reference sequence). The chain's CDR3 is CAWTRGGGSSYEQYF. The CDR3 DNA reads TGTGCCTGGACAAGGGGGGGAGGGAGCTCCTACGAGCAGTACTTC.

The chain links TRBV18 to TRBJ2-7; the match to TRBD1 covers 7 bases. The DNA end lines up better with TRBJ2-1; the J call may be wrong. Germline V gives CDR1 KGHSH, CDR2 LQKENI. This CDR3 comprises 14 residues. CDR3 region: CASSPPDRENEQFF. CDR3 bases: TGTGCCAGCTCACCACCCGACAGGGAAAATGAGCAGTTCTTC.

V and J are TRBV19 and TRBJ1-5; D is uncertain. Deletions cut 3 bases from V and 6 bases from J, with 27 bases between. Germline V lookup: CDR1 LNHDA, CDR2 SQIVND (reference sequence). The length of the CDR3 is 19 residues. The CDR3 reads CASSMRAGSLLPSSQPQHF. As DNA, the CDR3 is TGTGCCAGTAGTATGAGGGCCGGGTCTCTCCTCCCTTCGAGTCAGCCCCAGCATTTT.